Presented here are 5 T cell receptor beta chains from one specimen sequenced in a study of CD8+ T cells in alopecia areata. Following RNA extraction, reverse transcription yielded cDNA that acted as the sequencing template. Profiling relied on immunoSEQ multiplex PCR, and the TCRdb table lists in-frame clones only, not all of them. The data hold some 200,000 clones, with less than 45% observed a single time. Treatment described: oral pan-JAK inhibitor, 5-10 mg twice daily. Material: CD4+ T cells sorted from blood, obtained around week 37, from a patient treated with tofacitinib. The source of these receptors is a human donor with alopecia areata.

V gene TRBV11-3 combines with J gene TRBJ2-6; D is unresolved. The V gene's germline CDR1 is SGHNT and CDR2 YENEEA. The CDR3 is 13 residues long. Trimming took off 8 bases at V and 3 bases at J, with 8 bases between the two ends. CDR3 loop: CASGLSGANVLTF. CDR3 nucleotide sequence: TGTGCCAGCGGCCTAAGTGGGGCCAACGTCCTGACTTTC.

This clone has only a few counts. The chain couples TRBV2 to TRBJ2-5; 9 bases agree with TRBD1. The CDR3 is made up of 14 amino acids. V shed 6 bases and J 7 bases; nucleotides not matched to a gene: 9. Germline-derived CDR1 and CDR2 are SNHLY and FYNNEI. The CDR3, as DNA: TGTGCCAGCAGCGCACAGGGGGCGAGAGGGACCCAGTACTTC. Translation: CASSAQGARGTQYF.

There are a few counts of this clone. The rearrangement links TRBV6-6 to TRBJ2-4, with TRBD1 identical over 7 bases. Germline V gene sequence: CDR1 MNHNY, CDR2 SVGAGI (reference sequence). V lost 10 bases to trimming and J lost 7 bases; unmatched junction nucleotides: 7. This CDR3 is 12 amino acids long. CDR3 loop: CATGGSQNIQYF. DNA of the CDR3: TGTGCCACAGGGGGATCCCAGAACATTCAGTACTTC.

This clone showed up just a few times. J is TRBJ2-5 and V is TRBV6-1, with 11 nucleotides matching TRBD2. Looked up from germline, CDR1 is MNHNS and CDR2 is SASEGT. J was trimmed by 3 bases and V by 6 bases; bases with no gene match: 6. The CDR3 totals 15 residues. In DNA form, the CDR3 reads TGTGCCAGCAGCCCAGGGGGACTAGCGGAAGAGACCCAGTACTTC. Amino acids: CASSPGGLAEETQYF.

The CDR3 DNA sequence: TGTGCCTGGAGCCCCAAGCAGGGTGGCAGGGGGCGGGAGCAGTACTTC. Protein product: CAWSPKQGGRGREQYF. The V and J genes are TRBV30 and TRBJ2-7, with 8 bases fitting TRBD1. The germline V gene has CDR1 GTSNPN and CDR2 SVGIG (reference sequence). This CDR3 region has 16 residues. V gave up 3 bases and J gave up 7 bases; unmatched junction bases: 17.